The 14 T cell receptor beta chains below were found in one sample sequenced in a study of shared clonotypes between healthy human individuals. Assay used: immunoSEQ multiplex PCR; TCRdb lists only in-frame clones, some missing. The data contain some 1,100,000 clones, around three quarters of them seen just once; the ten biggest clones take up about 0.52%. Sample: memory CD4+ T cells from PBMCs. Subset reported: CD45RA-negative fraction. The receptors stem from a man aged 18 to 30 in good health. Some clones in this sample may be carry-over from other donors' samples.

As to this clone: The same CDR3 arises from other DNA sequences in this sample as well. The rearrangement links TRBV19 to TRBJ2-5, with D tentatively TRBD1 (6 bases). This CDR3 has 14 residues. Trimming cost V 1 base and J 5 bases, with 11 bases left between them. The V gene's germline CDR1 is LNHDA and CDR2 SQIVND (reference sequence). For the CDR3, the DNA is TGTGCCAGTAGTATAGGGGGGCCTGGGGAGACCCAGTACTTC. It encodes CASSIGGPGETQYF.

The chain joins TRBV5-1 to TRBJ2-3; tentative D call: TRBD1 (6 bases). Germline lookup yields CDR1 SGHRS and CDR2 YFSETQ. The V end was cut by 0 bases, the J end by 4 bases, with 15 bases between. The CDR3 totals 16 residues. CDR3 bases: TGCGCCAGCAGCTTGGAGACAGGAAGAAGGCCAGATACGCAGTATTTT. It specifies CASSLETGRRPDTQYF.

The chain joins TRBV4-1 to TRBJ2-5; D might be TRBD1 (6 bases). V lost 6 bases and J 1 base, leaving 15 bases between the germline ends. Germline V gene sequence: CDR1 MGHRA, CDR2 YSYEKL. CDR3 length equals 15 residues. CDR3 nucleotides: TGCGCCAGCAGTCAATACCGGACAGCCCAAGAGACCCAGTACTTC. It codes for CASSQYRTAQETQYF.

The chain links TRBV29-1 to TRBJ1-2; possibly TRBD1 for D (5 bases). The CDR3 loop spans 13 amino acids. V lost 6 bases, J lost 5 bases, and 16 bases lay in between. The germline V gene encodes CDR1 SQVTM and CDR2 ANQGSEA. Here the CDR3 DNA reads TGCAGCGTGGAGGACCTCCAGGGATATGGCTACACCTTC. This codes for CSVEDLQGYGYTF.

V gene TRBV5-1 combines with J gene TRBJ2-5; a possible D gene is TRBD2 (6 bases). The CDR3 length is 12 residues. Trimming pared 8 bases from V and 4 bases from J, leaving 12 bases between. Germline V gene sequence: CDR1 SGHRS, CDR2 YFSETQ. CDR3 sequence reads: CASTGTSETQYF. CDR3 nucleotide sequence: TGCGCCAGTACTGGGACTTCAGAGACCCAGTACTTC. Full variable domain (rest looked up from reference TRBV5-1 and TRBJ2-5): KAGVTQTPRYLIKTRGQQVTLSCSPISGHRSVSWYQQTPGQGLQFLFEYFSETQRNKGNFPGRFSGRQFSNSRSEMNVSTLELGDSALYLCASTGTSETQYFGPGTRLLVL.

The V gene is TRBV27, the J gene TRBJ2-1; D remains ambiguous. Germline loops: CDR1 MNHEY, CDR2 SMNVEV (reference sequence). The CDR3 totals 13 residues. V dropped 5 bases and J dropped 2 bases, with 7 bases sitting between them. Written as DNA, the CDR3 is TGTGCCAGCAGTCGAAGGGCCTACAATGAGCAGTTCTTC. Protein: CASSRRAYNEQFF.

The chain joins TRBV5-1 to TRBJ2-3, with D perhaps assigned TRBD1 or TRBD2 (5 bases each). Germline loops: CDR1 SGHRS, CDR2 YFSETQ. The CDR3 loop spans 14 amino acids. V was trimmed by 4 bases and J by 0 bases, leaving 9 bases between them. CDR3 sequence: CASSRDASTDTQYF. CDR3 sequence (DNA): TGCGCCAGCAGCCGGGACGCCAGCACAGATACGCAGTATTTT.

The chain is built from TRBV11-2 and TRBJ1-1, with D tentatively TRBD1 (5 bases). V shed 1 base and J shed 10 bases, with 13 bases lying between them. Germline V gene lookup returns CDR1 SGHAT and CDR2 FQNNGV. This CDR3 is 13 amino acids long. The CDR3 loop reads CASSLVPGLVAFF. For the CDR3, the DNA is TGTGCCAGCAGCTTAGTTCCAGGGCTCGTAGCTTTCTTT.

The gene calls are TRBV29-1 and TRBJ2-7, with a possible D match to TRBD2 (5 bases). The germline V gene encodes CDR1 SQVTM and CDR2 ANQGSEA. This CDR3 is 11 amino acids long. The CDR3 protein is CSIGSSYEQYF. CDR3 in DNA: TGCAGTATTGGGAGCTCCTACGAGCAGTACTTC.

J is TRBJ2-7 and V is TRBV6-6, with 11 bases that match TRBD2. Trimming at V came to 7 bases and at J to 7 bases, leaving 6 bases not matched to a gene. This CDR3 comprises 13 residues. Germline values: CDR1 MNHNY, CDR2 SVGAGI (reference sequence). The CDR3: CASTSGRSGEQYF. DNA for the CDR3: TGTGCCAGCACTAGCGGGAGGTCCGGGGAGCAGTACTTC.

This clone was observed a few times. The chain recombines TRBV20-1 with TRBJ1-1; D remains unclear. Germline-derived CDR1 and CDR2 are DFQATT and SNEGSKA (reference sequence). Trimming left V 6 bases short and J 8 bases short, with 13 bases between. This CDR3 has 11 residues. CDR3 DNA sequence: TGCAGTGCCGAATTGACTCACGAAGCTTTCTTT. This codes for CSAELTHEAFF.

This chain uses TRBV28 with TRBJ2-7; 8 bases map to TRBD2. The length of the CDR3 is 15 residues. Germline loops: CDR1 MDHEN, CDR2 SYDVKM. V shed 4 bases and J 6 bases; nucleotides not matched to a gene: 11. The CDR3 DNA follows: TGTGCCAGCAGTTCCGTTGGGACTAGTTTCCTCGAGCAGTACTTC. Encoded protein: CASSSVGTSFLEQYF. Full variable domain (outside the CDR3, taken from reference TRBV28 and TRBJ2-7): DVKVTQSSRYLVKRTGEKVFLECVQDMDHENMFWYRQDPGLGLRLIYFSYDVKMKEKGDIPEGYSVSREKKERFSLILESASTNQTSMYLCASSSVGTSFLEQYFGPGTRLTVT.

A remark on this clone: Other DNA sequences in this specimen translate into the identical CDR3. This rearrangement joins TRBV28 to TRBJ1-2; D is unresolved. Trimming took 1 base from V and 8 from J, leaving 5 bases between them. Germline loops: CDR1 MDHEN, CDR2 SYDVKM. There are 11 residues in the CDR3. This chain's CDR3 is CASSLFGGYTF. The CDR3 DNA follows: TGTGCCAGCAGTTTATTTGGGGGCTACACCTTC.

The chain combines TRBV5-1 with TRBJ1-2; TRBD1 aligns across 7 bases. The CDR3 consists of 16 residues. Germline V gives CDR1 SGHRS, CDR2 YFSETQ. J lost 2 bases, V lost 3 bases, and 10 bases had no gene match. Here the CDR3 reads CASSYDSGTENYGYTF. CDR3 DNA sequence: TGCGCCAGCAGCTACGACTCCGGGACAGAGAACTATGGCTACACCTTC.